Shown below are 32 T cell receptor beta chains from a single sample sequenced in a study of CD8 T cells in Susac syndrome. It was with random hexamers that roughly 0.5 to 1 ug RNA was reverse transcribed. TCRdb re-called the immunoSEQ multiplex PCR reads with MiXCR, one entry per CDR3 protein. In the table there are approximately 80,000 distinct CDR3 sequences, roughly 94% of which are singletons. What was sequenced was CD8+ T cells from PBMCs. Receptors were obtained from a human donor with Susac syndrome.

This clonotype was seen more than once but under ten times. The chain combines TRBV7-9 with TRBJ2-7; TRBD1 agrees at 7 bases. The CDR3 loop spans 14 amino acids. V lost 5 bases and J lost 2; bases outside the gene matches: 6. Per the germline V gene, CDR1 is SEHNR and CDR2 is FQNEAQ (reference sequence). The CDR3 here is CASSTDRAAYEQYF. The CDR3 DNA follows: TGTGCCAGCAGCACCGACAGGGCAGCCTACGAGCAGTACTTC.

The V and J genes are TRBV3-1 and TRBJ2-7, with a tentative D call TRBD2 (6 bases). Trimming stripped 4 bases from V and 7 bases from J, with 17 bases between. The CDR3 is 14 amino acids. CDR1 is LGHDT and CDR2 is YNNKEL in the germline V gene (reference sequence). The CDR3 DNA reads TGTGCCAGCAGCCCTAGGACGGGGGTCTGGGAGCAGTACTTC. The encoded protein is CASSPRTGVWEQYF.

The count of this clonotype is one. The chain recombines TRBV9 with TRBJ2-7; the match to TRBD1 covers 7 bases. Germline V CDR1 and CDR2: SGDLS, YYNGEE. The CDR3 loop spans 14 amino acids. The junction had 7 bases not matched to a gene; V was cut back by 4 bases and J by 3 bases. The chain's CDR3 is CASSSGTAIYEQYF. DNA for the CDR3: TGTGCCAGCAGCTCCGGGACAGCAATCTACGAGCAGTACTTC. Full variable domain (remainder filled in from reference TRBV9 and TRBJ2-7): DSGVTQTPKHLITATGQRVTLRCSPRSGDLSVYWYQQSLDQGLQFLIQYYNGEERAKGNILERFSAQQFPDLHSELNLSSLELGDSALYFCASSSGTAIYEQYFGPGTRLTVT.

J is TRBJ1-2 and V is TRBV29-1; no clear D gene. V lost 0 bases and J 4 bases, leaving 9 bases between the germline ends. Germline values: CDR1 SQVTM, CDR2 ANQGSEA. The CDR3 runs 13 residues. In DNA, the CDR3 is TGCAGCGTTGAAGATAGCAGCTTCTATGGCTACACCTTC. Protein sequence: CSVEDSSFYGYTF.

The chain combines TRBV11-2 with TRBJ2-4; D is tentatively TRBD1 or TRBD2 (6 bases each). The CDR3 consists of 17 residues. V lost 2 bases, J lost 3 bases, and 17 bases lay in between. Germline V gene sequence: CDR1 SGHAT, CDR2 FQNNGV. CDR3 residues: CASSLPGASFGKNIQYF. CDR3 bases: TGTGCCAGCAGCTTACCGGGGGCGTCGTTCGGCAAAAACATTCAGTACTTC.

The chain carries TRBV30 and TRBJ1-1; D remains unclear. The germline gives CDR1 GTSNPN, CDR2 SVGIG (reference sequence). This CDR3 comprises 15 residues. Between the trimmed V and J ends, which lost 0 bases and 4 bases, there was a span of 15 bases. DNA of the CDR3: TGTGCCTGGAGTGTGGATATGTGGGTCGGCACTGAAGCTTTCTTT. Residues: CAWSVDMWVGTEAFF. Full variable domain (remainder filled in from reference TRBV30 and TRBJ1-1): SQTIHQWPATLVQPVGSPLSLECTVEGTSNPNLYWYRQAAGRGLQLLFYSVGIGQISSEVPQNLSASRPQDRQFILSSKKLLLSDSGFYLCAWSVDMWVGTEAFFGQGTRLTVV.

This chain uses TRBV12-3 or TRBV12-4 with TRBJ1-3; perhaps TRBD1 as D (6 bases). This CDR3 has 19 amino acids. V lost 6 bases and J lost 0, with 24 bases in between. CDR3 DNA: TGTGCCAGCAGCCCTACCCCGGGCCTACAGGGTATCTCTGGAAACACCATATATTTT. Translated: CASSPTPGLQGISGNTIYF.

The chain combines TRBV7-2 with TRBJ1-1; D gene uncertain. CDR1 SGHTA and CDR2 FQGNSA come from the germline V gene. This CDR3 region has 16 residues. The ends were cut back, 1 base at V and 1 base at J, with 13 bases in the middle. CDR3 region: CASSLGGYLENTEAFF. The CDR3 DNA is TGTGCCAGCAGCTTAGGAGGGTATCTCGAGAACACTGAAGCTTTCTTT.

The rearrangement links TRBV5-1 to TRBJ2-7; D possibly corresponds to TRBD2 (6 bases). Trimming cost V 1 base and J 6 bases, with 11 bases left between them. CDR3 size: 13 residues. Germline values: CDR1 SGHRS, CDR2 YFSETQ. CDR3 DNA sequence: TGCGCCAGCAGCTTGTGGGGGACTCGCGAGCAGTACTTC. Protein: CASSLWGTREQYF.

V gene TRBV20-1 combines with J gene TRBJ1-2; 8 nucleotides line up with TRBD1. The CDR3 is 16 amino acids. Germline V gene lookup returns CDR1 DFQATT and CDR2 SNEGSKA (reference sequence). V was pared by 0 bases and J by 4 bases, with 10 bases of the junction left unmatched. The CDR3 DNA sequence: TGCAGTGCTAGAGAAGATACAGGGGGTATGGGCTATGGCTACACCTTC. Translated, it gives CSAREDTGGMGYGYTF.

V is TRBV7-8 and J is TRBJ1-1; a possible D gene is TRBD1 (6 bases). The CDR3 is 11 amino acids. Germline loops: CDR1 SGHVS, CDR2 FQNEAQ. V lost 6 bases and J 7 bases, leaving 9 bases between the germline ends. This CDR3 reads CASSRTVEAFF. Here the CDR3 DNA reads TGTGCCAGCAGTCGGACAGTTGAAGCTTTCTTT.

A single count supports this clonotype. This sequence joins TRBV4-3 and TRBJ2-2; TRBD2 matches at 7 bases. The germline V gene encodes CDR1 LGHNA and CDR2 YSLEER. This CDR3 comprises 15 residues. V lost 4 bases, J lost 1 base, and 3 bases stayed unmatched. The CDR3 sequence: CASSPTSQNTGELFF. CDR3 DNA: TGCGCCAGCAGCCCGACTAGCCAGAACACCGGGGAGCTGTTTTTT.

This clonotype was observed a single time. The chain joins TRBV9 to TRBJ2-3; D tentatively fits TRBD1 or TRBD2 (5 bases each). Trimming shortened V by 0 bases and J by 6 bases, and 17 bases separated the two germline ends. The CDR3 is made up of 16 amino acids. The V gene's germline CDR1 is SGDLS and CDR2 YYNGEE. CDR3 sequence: CASSVGGARFTDTQYF. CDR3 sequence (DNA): TGTGCCAGCAGCGTAGGAGGGGCCCGATTTACGGATACGCAGTATTTT.

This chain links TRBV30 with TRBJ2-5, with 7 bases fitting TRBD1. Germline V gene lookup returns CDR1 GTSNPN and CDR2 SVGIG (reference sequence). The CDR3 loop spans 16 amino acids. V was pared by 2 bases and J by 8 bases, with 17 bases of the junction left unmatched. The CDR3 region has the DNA TGTGCCTGGAGTCCCCCCCCCGGACAGGCCTTCCAAACCCAGTACTTC. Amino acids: CAWSPPPGQAFQTQYF.

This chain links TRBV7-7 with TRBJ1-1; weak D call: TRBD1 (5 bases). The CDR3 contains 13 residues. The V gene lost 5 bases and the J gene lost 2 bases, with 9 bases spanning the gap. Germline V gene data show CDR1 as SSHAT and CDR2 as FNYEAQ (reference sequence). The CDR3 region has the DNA TGTGCCAGCAGCAGAGACAGCAACACTGAAGCTTTCTTT. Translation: CASSRDSNTEAFF.

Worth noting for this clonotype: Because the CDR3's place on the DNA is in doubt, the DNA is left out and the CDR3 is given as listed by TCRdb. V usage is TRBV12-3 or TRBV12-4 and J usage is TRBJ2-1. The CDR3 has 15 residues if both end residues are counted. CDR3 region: CASSSSEGPYNEQFF.

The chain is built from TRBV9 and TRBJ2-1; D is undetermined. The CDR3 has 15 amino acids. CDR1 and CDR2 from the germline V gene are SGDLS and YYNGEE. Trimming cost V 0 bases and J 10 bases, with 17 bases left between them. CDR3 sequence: CASSVGITDRWEQFF. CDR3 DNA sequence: TGTGCCAGCAGCGTAGGAATAACCGATCGATGGGAGCAGTTCTTC.

The CDR3 DNA reads TGTGCCACCCTGACAGGGGATAGCTATGGCTACACCTTC. It specifies CATLTGDSYGYTF. The chain joins TRBV5-4 to TRBJ1-2; 8 bases line up with TRBD1. The length of the CDR3 is 13 residues. With V trimmed by 9 bases and J by 4 bases, 8 bases remained unmatched. Germline CDR1 is SGHNT and CDR2 is YYREEE (reference sequence).

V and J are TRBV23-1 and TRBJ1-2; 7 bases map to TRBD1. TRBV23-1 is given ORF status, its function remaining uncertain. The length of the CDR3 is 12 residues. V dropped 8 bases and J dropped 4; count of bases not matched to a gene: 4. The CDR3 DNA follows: TGCGCCAGCGTTGGGGACAGCTATGGCTACACCTTC. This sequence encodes CASVGDSYGYTF.

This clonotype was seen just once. The CDR3 loop reads CASSHDRGETDTQYF. CDR3 nucleotide sequence: TGTGCCAGCAGCCACGATCGGGGCGAGACAGATACGCAGTATTTT. The chain links TRBV7-2 to TRBJ2-3; D may be TRBD1 or TRBD2 (5 bases each). This CDR3 is 15 amino acids long. Trimming shortened V by 5 bases and J by 3 bases, and 15 bases separated the two germline ends. Germline loops: CDR1 SGHTA, CDR2 FQGNSA.

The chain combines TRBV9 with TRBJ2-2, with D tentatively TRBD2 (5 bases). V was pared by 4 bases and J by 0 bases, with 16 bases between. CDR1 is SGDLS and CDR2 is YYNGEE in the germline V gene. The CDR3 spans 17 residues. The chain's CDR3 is CASSLGGKPTNTGELFF. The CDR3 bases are TGTGCCAGCAGCCTAGGAGGAAAACCGACGAACACCGGGGAGCTGTTTTTT.

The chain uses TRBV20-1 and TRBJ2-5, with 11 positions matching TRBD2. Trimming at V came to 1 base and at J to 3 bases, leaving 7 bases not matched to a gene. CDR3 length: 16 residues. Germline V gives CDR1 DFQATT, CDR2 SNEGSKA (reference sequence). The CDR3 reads CSARGQTSGAEETQYF. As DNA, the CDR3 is TGCAGTGCTAGAGGCCAGACTAGCGGGGCAGAAGAGACCCAGTACTTC.

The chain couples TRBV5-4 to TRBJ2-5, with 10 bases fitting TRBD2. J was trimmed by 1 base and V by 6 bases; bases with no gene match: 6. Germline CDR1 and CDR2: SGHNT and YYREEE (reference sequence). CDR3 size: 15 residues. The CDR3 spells CASTLLAGAQETQYF. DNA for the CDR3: TGTGCCAGCACCCTTCTAGCGGGGGCCCAAGAGACCCAGTACTTC.

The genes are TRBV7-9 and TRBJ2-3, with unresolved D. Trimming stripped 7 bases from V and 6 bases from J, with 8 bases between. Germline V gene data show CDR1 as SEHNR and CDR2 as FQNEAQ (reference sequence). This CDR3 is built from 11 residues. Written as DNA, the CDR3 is TGTGCCAGCACCCCTGGGGATACGCAGTATTTT. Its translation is CASTPGDTQYF.

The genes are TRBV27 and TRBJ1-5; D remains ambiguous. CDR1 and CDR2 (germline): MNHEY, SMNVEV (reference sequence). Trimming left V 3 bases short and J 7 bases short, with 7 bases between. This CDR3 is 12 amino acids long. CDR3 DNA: TGTGCCAGCAGTTTGGTTGGCCAGCCCCAGCATTTT. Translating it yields CASSLVGQPQHF.

The CDR3 loop is CASSVEGKPPPMGNQPQHF. CDR3 nucleotides: TGTGCCAGCAGCGTAGAGGGCAAACCACCTCCCATGGGCAATCAGCCCCAGCATTTT. The chain combines TRBV9 with TRBJ1-5; D uncertain. The CDR3 length is 19 residues. With 0 bases removed from V and 2 bases from J, the gap between germline ends came to 21 bases. Germline V lookup: CDR1 SGDLS, CDR2 YYNGEE.

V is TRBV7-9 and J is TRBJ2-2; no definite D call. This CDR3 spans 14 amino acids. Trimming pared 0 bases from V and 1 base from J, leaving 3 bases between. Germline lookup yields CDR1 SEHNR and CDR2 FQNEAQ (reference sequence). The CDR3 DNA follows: TGTGCCAGCAGCTTAGCAGGGAACACCGGGGAGCTGTTTTTT. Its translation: CASSLAGNTGELFF.

The CDR3 nucleotides are TGCGCCAGCAGCCAAGGGACAGGCGGGCAAGCTTTCTTT. This translates into CASSQGTGGQAFF. The chain is built from TRBV4-1 and TRBJ1-1; TRBD1 matches at 7 bases. The CDR3 extends over 13 amino acids. V trimming: 1 base; J trimming: 9 bases; junction bases outside the gene matches: 5. CDR1 is MGHRA and CDR2 is YSYEKL in the germline V gene.

The CDR3 region is CASSLEGQKTQYF. The CDR3, as DNA: TGTGCCAGCAGCTTAGAGGGACAAAAGACCCAGTACTTC. The chain recombines TRBV7-9 with TRBJ2-5; D is perhaps TRBD1 (6 bases). The CDR3 is 13 residues long. The V and J ends lost 1 base and 6 bases respectively, with 9 bases between them. Germline CDR1 SEHNR, CDR2 FQNEAQ (reference sequence). The full variable domain, with the rest looked up from reference TRBV7-9 and TRBJ2-5, is DTGVSQNPRHKITKRGQNVTFRCDPISEHNRLYWYRQTLGQGPEFLTYFQNEAQLEKSRLLSDRFSAERPKGSFSTLEIQRTEQGDSAMYLCASSLEGQKTQYFGPGTRLLVL.

CDR3: CASSIGTSGGRYQETQYF. CDR3 DNA: TGTGCCAGCAGCATTGGGACTAGCGGGGGGCGGTACCAAGAGACCCAGTACTTC. V is TRBV7-9 and J is TRBJ2-5; 15 bases align to TRBD2. With 5 bases clipped from V and 0 bases from J, the junction kept 7 bases outside the gene matches. Germline V gene lookup returns CDR1 SEHNR and CDR2 FQNEAQ (reference sequence). The CDR3 totals 18 residues.

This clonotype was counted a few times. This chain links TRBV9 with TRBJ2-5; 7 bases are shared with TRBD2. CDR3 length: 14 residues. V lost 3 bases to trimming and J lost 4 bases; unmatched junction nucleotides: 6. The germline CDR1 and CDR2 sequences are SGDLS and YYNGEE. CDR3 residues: CASSARLAGETQYF. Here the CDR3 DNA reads TGTGCCAGCAGCGCCCGACTAGCAGGAGAGACCCAGTACTTC.

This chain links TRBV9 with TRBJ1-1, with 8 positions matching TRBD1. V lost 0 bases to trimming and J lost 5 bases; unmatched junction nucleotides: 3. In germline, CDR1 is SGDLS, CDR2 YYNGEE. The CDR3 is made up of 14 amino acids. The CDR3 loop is CASSVGTGRTEAFF. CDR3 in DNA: TGTGCCAGCAGCGTAGGGACAGGGAGAACTGAAGCTTTCTTT.